The sequence of this T cell receptor (beta chain) was determined in a study of T-cell reconstitution after alpha-beta-depleted transplantation in children. Unique molecular identifiers featured in how the TCRbeta library was prepared. TCRdb fed the PCR reads into MiXCR, producing one record per CDR3 protein. The sample yields roughly 500,000 distinct CDR3 sequences, 30% to 35% seen once. The CDR3 sequence is 16 residues long. Deletions cut 5 bases from V and 4 bases from J, with 17 bases between. From germline, CDR1 is SGHTA and CDR2 FQGNSA. The sequenced sample was PBMCs from the stem cell graft donor, obtained from the stem cell graft. The TCR was taken from a human donor who donated a stem cell graft to a child with aplastic anemia. The genes are TRBV7-2 and TRBJ1-4; D might be TRBD1 (6 bases). The CDR3 region is CASSLGAGIGNEKLFF. The CDR3 DNA reads as TGTGCCAGCAGCCTGGGGGCAGGGATAGGTAATGAAAAACTGTTTTTT.